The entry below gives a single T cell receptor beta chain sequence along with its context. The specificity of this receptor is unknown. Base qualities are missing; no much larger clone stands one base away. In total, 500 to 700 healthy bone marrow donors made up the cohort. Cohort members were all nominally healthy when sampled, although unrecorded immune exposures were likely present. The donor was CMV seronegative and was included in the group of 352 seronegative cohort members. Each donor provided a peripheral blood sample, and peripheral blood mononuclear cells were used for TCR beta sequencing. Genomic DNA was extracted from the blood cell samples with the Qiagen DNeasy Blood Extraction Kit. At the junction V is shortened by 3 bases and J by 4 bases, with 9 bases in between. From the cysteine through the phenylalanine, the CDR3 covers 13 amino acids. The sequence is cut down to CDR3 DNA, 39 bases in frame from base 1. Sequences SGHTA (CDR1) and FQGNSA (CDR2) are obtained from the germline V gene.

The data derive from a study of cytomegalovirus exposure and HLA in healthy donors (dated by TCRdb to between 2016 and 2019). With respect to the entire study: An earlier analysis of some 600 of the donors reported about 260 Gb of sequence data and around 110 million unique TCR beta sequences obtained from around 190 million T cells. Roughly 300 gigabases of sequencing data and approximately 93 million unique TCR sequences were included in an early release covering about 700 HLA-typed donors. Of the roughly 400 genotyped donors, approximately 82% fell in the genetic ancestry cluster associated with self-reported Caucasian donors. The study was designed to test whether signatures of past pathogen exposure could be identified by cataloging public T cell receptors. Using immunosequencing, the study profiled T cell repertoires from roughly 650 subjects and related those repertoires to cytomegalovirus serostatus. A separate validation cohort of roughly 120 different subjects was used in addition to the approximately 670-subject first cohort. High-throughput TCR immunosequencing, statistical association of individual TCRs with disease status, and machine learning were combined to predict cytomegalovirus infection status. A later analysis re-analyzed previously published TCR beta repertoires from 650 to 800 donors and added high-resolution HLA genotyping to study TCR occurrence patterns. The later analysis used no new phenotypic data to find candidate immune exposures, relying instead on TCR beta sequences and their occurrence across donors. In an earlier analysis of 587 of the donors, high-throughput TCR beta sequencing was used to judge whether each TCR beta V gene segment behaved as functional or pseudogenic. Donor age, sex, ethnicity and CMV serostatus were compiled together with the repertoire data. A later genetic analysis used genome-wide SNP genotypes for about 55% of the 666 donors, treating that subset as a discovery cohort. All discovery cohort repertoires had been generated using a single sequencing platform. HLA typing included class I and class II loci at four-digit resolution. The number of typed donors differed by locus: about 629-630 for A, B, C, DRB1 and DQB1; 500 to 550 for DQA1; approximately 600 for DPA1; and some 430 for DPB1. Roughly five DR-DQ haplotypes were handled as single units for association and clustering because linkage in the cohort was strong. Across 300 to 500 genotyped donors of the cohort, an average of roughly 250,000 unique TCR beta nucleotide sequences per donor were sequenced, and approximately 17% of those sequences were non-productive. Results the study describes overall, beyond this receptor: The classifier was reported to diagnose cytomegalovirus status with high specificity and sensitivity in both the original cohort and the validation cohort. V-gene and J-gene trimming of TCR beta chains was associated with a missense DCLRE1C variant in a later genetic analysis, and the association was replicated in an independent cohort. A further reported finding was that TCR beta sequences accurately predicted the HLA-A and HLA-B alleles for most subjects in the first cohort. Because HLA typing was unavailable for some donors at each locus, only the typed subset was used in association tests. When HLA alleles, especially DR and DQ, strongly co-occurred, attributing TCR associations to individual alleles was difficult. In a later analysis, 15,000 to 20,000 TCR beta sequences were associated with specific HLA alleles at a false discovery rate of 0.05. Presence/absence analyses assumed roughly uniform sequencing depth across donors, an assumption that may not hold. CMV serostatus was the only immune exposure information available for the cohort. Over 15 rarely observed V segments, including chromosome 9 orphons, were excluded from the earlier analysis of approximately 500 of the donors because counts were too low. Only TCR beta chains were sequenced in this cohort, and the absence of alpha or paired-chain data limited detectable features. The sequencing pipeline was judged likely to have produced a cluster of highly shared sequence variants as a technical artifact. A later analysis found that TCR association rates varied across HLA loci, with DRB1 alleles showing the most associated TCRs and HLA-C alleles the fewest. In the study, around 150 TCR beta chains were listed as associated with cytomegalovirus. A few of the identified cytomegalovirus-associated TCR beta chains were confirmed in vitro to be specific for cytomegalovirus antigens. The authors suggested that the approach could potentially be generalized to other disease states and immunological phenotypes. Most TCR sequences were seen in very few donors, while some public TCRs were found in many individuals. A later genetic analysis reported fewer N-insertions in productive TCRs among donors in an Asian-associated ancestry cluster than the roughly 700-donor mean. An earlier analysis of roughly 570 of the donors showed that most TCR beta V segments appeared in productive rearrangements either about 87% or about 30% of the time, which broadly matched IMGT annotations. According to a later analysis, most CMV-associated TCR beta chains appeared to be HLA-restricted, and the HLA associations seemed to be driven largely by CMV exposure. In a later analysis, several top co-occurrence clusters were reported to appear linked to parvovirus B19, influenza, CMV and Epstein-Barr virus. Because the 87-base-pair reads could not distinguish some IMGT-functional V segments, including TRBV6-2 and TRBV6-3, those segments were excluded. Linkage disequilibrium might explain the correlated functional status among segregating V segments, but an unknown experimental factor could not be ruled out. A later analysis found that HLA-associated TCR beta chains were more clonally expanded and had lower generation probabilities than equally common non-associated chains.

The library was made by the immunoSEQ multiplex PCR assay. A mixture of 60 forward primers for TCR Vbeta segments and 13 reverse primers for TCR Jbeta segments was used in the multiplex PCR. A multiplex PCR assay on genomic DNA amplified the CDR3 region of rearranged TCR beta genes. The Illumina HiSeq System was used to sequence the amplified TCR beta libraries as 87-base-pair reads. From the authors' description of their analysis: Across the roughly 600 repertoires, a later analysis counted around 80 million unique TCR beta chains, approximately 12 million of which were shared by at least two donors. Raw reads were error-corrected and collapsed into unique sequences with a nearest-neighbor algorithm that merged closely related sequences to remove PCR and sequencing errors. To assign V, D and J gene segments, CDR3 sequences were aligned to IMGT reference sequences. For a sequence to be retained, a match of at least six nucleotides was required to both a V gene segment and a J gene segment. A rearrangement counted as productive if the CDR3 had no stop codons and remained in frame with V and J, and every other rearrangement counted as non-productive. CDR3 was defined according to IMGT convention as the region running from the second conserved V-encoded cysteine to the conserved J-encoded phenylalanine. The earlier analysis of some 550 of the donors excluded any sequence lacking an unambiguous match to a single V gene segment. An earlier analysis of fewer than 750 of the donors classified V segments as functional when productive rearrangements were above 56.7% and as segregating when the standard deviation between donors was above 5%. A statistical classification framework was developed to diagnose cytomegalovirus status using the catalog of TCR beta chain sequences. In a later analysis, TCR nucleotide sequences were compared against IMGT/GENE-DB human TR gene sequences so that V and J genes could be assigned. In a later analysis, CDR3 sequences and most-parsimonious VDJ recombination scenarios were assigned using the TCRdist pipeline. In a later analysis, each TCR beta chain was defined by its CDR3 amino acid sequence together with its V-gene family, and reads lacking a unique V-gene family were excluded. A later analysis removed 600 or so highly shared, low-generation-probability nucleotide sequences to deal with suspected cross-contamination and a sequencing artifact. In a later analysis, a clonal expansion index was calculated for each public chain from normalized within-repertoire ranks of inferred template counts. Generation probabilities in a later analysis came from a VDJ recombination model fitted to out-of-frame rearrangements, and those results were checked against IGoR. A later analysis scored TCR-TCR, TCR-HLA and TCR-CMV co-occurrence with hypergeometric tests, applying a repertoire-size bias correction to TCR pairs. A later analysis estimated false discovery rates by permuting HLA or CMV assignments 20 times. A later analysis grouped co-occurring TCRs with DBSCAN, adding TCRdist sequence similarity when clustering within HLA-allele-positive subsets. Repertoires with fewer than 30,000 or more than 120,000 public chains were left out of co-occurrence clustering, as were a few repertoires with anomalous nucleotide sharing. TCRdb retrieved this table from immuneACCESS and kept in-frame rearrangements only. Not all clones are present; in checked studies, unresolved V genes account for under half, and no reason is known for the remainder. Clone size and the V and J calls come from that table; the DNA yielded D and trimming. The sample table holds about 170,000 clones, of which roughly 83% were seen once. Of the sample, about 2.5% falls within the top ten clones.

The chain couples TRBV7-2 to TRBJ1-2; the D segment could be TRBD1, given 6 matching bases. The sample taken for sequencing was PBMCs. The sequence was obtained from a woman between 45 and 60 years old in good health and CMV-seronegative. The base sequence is TGTGCCAGCAGCTTCGACAGGATCTATGGCTACACCTTC. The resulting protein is CASSFDRIYGYTF.